These T cell receptor beta chains were read from a single sample in a study of blood T cell repertoires in COVID-19. Clones were read by immunoSEQ multiplex PCR, and TCRdb kept only the in-frame ones, dropping some. The table shows around 200,000 clones, with 80% to 90% occurring only once. Sequencing was performed on PBMCs or T cells enriched from blood (not recorded which). The receptors stem from a woman aged 25 to 39 who had been exposed to COVID-19. CDR3s include the opening cysteine and the closing phenylalanine or tryptophan. D genes are given only for firm matches. Clone size is shown for a subset of rows, as once, few, many or a class of expanded clone.

d_call,clone_size,v_call,j_call,cdr3_nt,cdr3_aa
TRBD1,-,TRBV9,TRBJ1-2,TGTGCCAGCAGCGTAGATCGGGACAGTCTCCTCTATGGCTACACCTTC,CASSVDRDSLLYGYTF
-,-,TRBV3-1/TRBV3-2,TRBJ2-3,TGTGCCAGCAGCCCCGTCCCTGGCGCAGGGACGCAGTATTTT,CASSPVPGAGTQYF
-,-,TRBV29-1,TRBJ1-6,TGCAGCGCCAGGGAGGCCTATAATTCACCCCTCCACTTT,CSAREAYNSPLHF
TRBD2,-,TRBV24-1,TRBJ2-3,TGTGCCACCAGTGATGCCTCACTAGCGGGGGGGCTAAATACGCAGTATTTT,CATSDASLAGGLNTQYF
TRBD1,-,TRBV12-3/TRBV12-4,TRBJ1-2,TGTGCCAGCAGCCAAGACAGGGCCCTTGGCTACACCTTC,CASSQDRALGYTF
TRBD1,-,TRBV2,TRBJ1-5,TGTGCCAGCAGGGAAGTGGGACAGGGCAATCAGCCCCAGCATTTT,CASREVGQGNQPQHF
-,-,TRBV5-1,TRBJ2-1,TGCGCCAGCAGCTTGGGTACACTAGGGCTCAATGAGCAGTTCTTC,CASSLGTLGLNEQFF
TRBD2,-,TRBV11-2,TRBJ2-6,TGTGCCAGCAGCAAGCCCGCTATACTAGCGTCCGTCCTGACTTTC,CASSKPAILASVLTF
-,-,TRBV5-4,TRBJ2-1,TGTGCCAGCAGCCCACCCCCGAGACAGACCTCCTACAATGAGCAGTTCTTC,CASSPPPRQTSYNEQFF
-,-,TRBV7-2,TRBJ2-7,TGTGCCAGCAGCTTAGCGTCGGGTACAACATACGAGCAGTACTTC,CASSLASGTTYEQYF
TRBD1,-,TRBV24-1,TRBJ2-7,TGTGCCACCAGTCCTACAGGGGGCACGGGCTACGAGCAGTACTTC,CATSPTGGTGYEQYF
TRBD2,-,TRBV4-2,TRBJ2-1,TGTGCCAGCAGCCTTCGGACTAGCGGCCCCTACAATGAGCAGTTCTTC,CASSLRTSGPYNEQFF
TRBD1,-,TRBV6-5,TRBJ1-1,TGTGCCAGCCGACTGAAGGGACAGGGGGTAACCGAAGCTTTCTTT,CASRLKGQGVTEAFF
-,few,TRBV3-1/TRBV3-2,TRBJ1-5,TGTGCCAGCAGCCAATCGTTAATCAATCAGCCCCAGCATTTT,CASSQSLINQPQHF
-,-,TRBV7-8,TRBJ2-2,TGTGCCAGCAGCCCCAGGTTCACCGGGGAGCTGTTTTTT,CASSPRFTGELFF
-,-,TRBV12-5,TRBJ1-5,TGTGCTAGTGCTACTCAGGGGAATAGCAATCAGCCCCAGCATTTT,CASATQGNSNQPQHF
-,-,TRBV5-3,TRBJ2-7,TGTGCCAGAAGCGCCTCCGGGGTAGGCGAGCAGTACTTC,CARSASGVGEQYF
TRBD1,-,TRBV6-5,TRBJ1-1,TGTGCCAGCCCCGGGGGACAGCCAGACACTGAAGCTTTCTTT,CASPGGQPDTEAFF
TRBD2,-,TRBV30,TRBJ2-1,TGTGCCTGGAGTTTGACTAGCCGGTACGACAATGAGCAGTTCTTC,CAWSLTSRYDNEQFF
-,-,TRBV24-1,TRBJ2-7,TGTGCCACCAGTGTTGGACACGAACCCTACGAGCAGTACTTC,CATSVGHEPYEQYF
TRBD2,-,TRBV13,TRBJ2-7,TGTGCCAGCAGCTTGGAGGGACTAGCGGGGGGACCCTCCTACGAGCAGTACTTC,CASSLEGLAGGPSYEQYF
TRBD1,-,TRBV5-1,TRBJ2-7,TGCGCCAGCAGCCGGGGCGGGACAGGCGGCGAGCAGTACTTC,CASSRGGTGGEQYF
TRBD1,-,TRBV9,TRBJ1-5,TGTGCCAGCAGCGGATCAGGGGGGAATCAGCCCCAGCATTTT,CASSGSGGNQPQHF
TRBD1,-,TRBV30,TRBJ1-2,TGTGCCTTGCGACAGGGTATCTATGGCTACACCTTC,CALRQGIYGYTF
-,-,TRBV9,TRBJ2-1,TGTGCCAGCAGCCCGAATCAGGGGATTGAGCAGTTCTTC,CASSPNQGIEQFF
TRBD1,-,TRBV2,TRBJ1-1,TGTGCCAGCGGGGGGACAGGCAGGAACACTGAAGCTTTCTTT,CASGGTGRNTEAFF
TRBD2,-,TRBV7-9,TRBJ2-1,TGTGCCAGCAGCATGGGAGCGGGGGGGCCCTACAATGAGCAGTTCTTC,CASSMGAGGPYNEQFF
-,-,TRBV21-1,TRBJ2-3,TGTGCCAGCACCCGAGGGGGGGACACAGATACGCAGTATTTT,CASTRGGDTDTQYF
TRBD1,-,TRBV5-1,TRBJ2-5,TGCGCCAGCAGCATTGGGACAGGCCAAGAGACCCAGTACTTC,CASSIGTGQETQYF
-,-,TRBV4-1,TRBJ2-1,TGCGCCAGCAGCCAGGCGCTCGGGGACACAAGGAGAGATGAGCAGTTCTTC,CASSQALGDTRRDEQFF
-,-,TRBV19,TRBJ1-1,TGTGCCAGTAGTATTTTGCCCCAGGGTCGAACTTTCTTT,CASSILPQGRTFF
-,few,TRBV9,TRBJ2-7,TGTGCCAGCAGCGTAGGTCCTGGCACCGAGCAGTACTTC,CASSVGPGTEQYF
-,-,TRBV3-1/TRBV3-2,TRBJ2-6,TGTGCCAGCAGCCAACGACTGTCCACCGGGGCCAACGTCCTGACTTTC,CASSQRLSTGANVLTF
TRBD1,-,TRBV6-1,TRBJ2-7,TGTGCCAGCAGTGAAGCGCCGGGGACAGCCTACGAGCAGTACTTC,CASSEAPGTAYEQYF
TRBD2,-,TRBV6-5,TRBJ2-3,TGTGCCAGCAGTTACACGGGGGGGGGCACAGATACGCAGTATTTT,CASSYTGGGTDTQYF
-,-,TRBV28,TRBJ1-1,TGTGCCAGCAGGGACATCGGGACAGAAGCTTTCTTT,CASRDIGTEAFF
TRBD2,-,TRBV5-1,TRBJ2-1,TGCGCCAGCAGCCCGTGGGGAGGGTGGAATGAGCAGTTCTTC,CASSPWGGWNEQFF
TRBD1,-,TRBV5-1,TRBJ1-2,TGCGCCAGCAGCCCTGACCAGCCGACAGGGAACACCTTC,CASSPDQPTGNTF
TRBD1,once,TRBV29-1,TRBJ1-1,TGCAGCGCCTATCCCGGGACAGGGTTTCGAACTGAAGCTTTCTTT,CSAYPGTGFRTEAFF
TRBD1,once,TRBV28,TRBJ1-1,TGTGCCAGCCACCTAGGGGGACAGAACGCTTTCTTT,CASHLGGQNAFF
TRBD1,-,TRBV3-1/TRBV3-2,TRBJ2-7,TGTGCCAGCAGCTCCAGGACAGGGCAGGACGAGCAGTACTTC,CASSSRTGQDEQYF
TRBD1,-,TRBV29-1,TRBJ1-5,TGCAGCGTTGAATTTTTCAGGGGGCACAATCAGCCCCAGCATTTT,CSVEFFRGHNQPQHF
-,few,TRBV19,TRBJ2-1,TGTGCCAGTAGTATGGAACCAGGGGCGTATGAGCAGTTCTTC,CASSMEPGAYEQFF
TRBD2,-,TRBV5-6,TRBJ2-3,TGTGCCAGCAACGCACGGGGGGAGGCAGATACGCAGTATTTT,CASNARGEADTQYF
-,once,TRBV19,TRBJ2-3,TGTGCCAGTAGAACAGGAGGGTCTAGCACAGATACGCAGTATTTT,CASRTGGSSTDTQYF